A selection of T cell receptor beta chains follows, all from one sample in a study of shared clonotypes between healthy human individuals. Clones were read by immunoSEQ multiplex PCR, and TCRdb kept only the in-frame ones, dropping some. The sample contains approximately 2.5 million clones, around 90% of which appear only once. Sequenced material: naive CD4+ T cells sorted from blood. Receptors were obtained from a man between 18 and 29 years old in good health. Each CDR3 is given with its conserved first and last residue. D genes are given only for firm matches. Part of the rows lack a size; the others show once, few, many or a class for expanded clones.

TGTGCCAGCAGCAAAGCCCATGAGGTGGTCGGGGAGCTGTTTTTT CASSKAHEVVGELFF NA TRBJ2-2 TRBV21-1 NA
TGTGCCAGCAGCCAAGCGGGGGGACAACTGTTTTTT CASSQAGGQLFF NA TRBJ1-4 TRBV14 NA
TGTGCCAGCAGTGAATTGAGGACAGGAACTTCACCCCTCCACTTT CASSELRTGTSPLHF TRBD1 TRBJ1-6 TRBV2 NA
TGTGCCAGCTCCAAGGGACTAGCGGTAACCGGGGAGCTGTTTTTT CASSKGLAVTGELFF TRBD2 TRBJ2-2 TRBV27 NA
TGTGCCAGCAGCCTTCGGGACAGGGGGCTTACTGAAGCTTTCTTT CASSLRDRGLTEAFF TRBD1 TRBJ1-1 TRBV7-9 NA
TGTGCCAGCAGTTTAAAACGGGGCTCCTACGAGCAGTACTTC CASSLKRGSYEQYF NA TRBJ2-7 TRBV28 NA
TGTGCCAGCAGCTTTGGGGGGGCCTTCAATCAGCCCCAGCATTTT CASSFGGAFNQPQHF NA TRBJ1-5 TRBV7-2 NA
TGTGCCAGTAGCGGACAGGCGGGTAATGAGCAGTTCTTC CASSGQAGNEQFF TRBD1 TRBJ2-1 TRBV19 NA
TGTGCCACCAGCAGAGATCGGGGACTGAGCACCGGGGAGCTGTTTTTT CATSRDRGLSTGELFF NA TRBJ2-2 TRBV15 NA
TGCGCCAGCAGCTTGAGCGGGTACGAGCAGTACTTC CASSLSGYEQYF NA TRBJ2-7 TRBV5-1 NA
TGCGCCAGCAGTGGCAGACTAGAGCAGTTCTTC CASSGRLEQFF NA TRBJ2-1 TRBV10-2 once
TGTGCCAGCATGACCCCCGGCGGAGCCTACGAGCAGTACTTC CASMTPGGAYEQYF NA TRBJ2-7 TRBV6-1 NA
TGTGCCAGCAGTGAAAACAATGAGCAGTTCTTC CASSENNEQFF NA TRBJ2-1 TRBV2 NA
TGCGCCAGCAGCTTGCAGGGACAGCCTAACAATGAGCAGTTCTTC CASSLQGQPNNEQFF TRBD1 TRBJ2-1 TRBV5-1 NA
TGTGCCAGCAGTTTAGGGAGGGATCATAGCAATCAGCCCCAGCATTTT CASSLGRDHSNQPQHF NA TRBJ1-5 TRBV28 NA
TGTGCCACCACACCGACGGAATCCGGGACTAGCGTATACAATGAGCAGTTCTTC CATTPTESGTSVYNEQFF TRBD2 TRBJ2-1 TRBV6-4 NA
TGCGCCAGCAGCTTGGATAGCGCGACCTACGAGCAGTACTTC CASSLDSATYEQYF NA TRBJ2-7 TRBV5-1 few
TGTGCCAGCAGTTTGAATGTAGGGTATGAGCAGTTCTTC CASSLNVGYEQFF NA TRBJ2-1 TRBV27 NA
TGTGCCAGCAGTTACAAGGCGCAGGGGTCCTCCTACGAGCAGTACTTC CASSYKAQGSSYEQYF NA TRBJ2-7 TRBV6-5 NA
TGTGCCAGCAGCCTAGGGGTCCAGGGGGTCAATGAGCAGTTCTTC CASSLGVQGVNEQFF TRBD1 TRBJ2-1 TRBV7-2 once
TGTGCCAGCAGCCTCGGTGGCGGGAGGGGTACGCAGTATTTT CASSLGGGRGTQYF TRBD2 TRBJ2-3 TRBV6-6 NA
TGCGCCAGCAGCCCAACCTCCGGGCCCGAGCAGTACTTC CASSPTSGPEQYF NA TRBJ2-7 TRBV10-2 NA
TGTGCCAGCAGTGATGACGGGGGAGGCAAAAACATTCAGTACTTC CASSDDGGGKNIQYF NA TRBJ2-4 TRBV25-1 NA
TGCGCCAGCAGCCAAGATCGTCGTGTGTGGGAAAAACTGTTTTTT CASSQDRRVWEKLFF NA TRBJ1-4 TRBV4-3 NA
TGCGCCAGCAGCCTTGTCGGGCTAGCGGGAACCTCCCACGAGCAGTACTTC CASSLVGLAGTSHEQYF TRBD2 TRBJ2-7 TRBV4-1 NA
TGTGCCAGCAGTGAAAGGACTAGCGGCTACAATGAGCAGTTCTTC CASSERTSGYNEQFF TRBD2 TRBJ2-1 TRBV2 NA
TGTGCCAGTAGACCAGGGACAGGCCGACGTATCTCTGGGGCCAACGTCCTGACTTTC CASRPGTGRRISGANVLTF TRBD1 TRBJ2-6 TRBV19 NA
TGTGCCAGTAGTTCCATTGGGGGGACTGGGGACTACGAGCAGTACTTC CASSSIGGTGDYEQYF NA TRBJ2-7 TRBV19 NA
TGCGCCAGCAGCCGCCAGGGAGATGGTACGCAGTATTTT CASSRQGDGTQYF NA TRBJ2-3 TRBV4-3 NA